This T cell receptor (beta chain) was sequenced in a study of cytomegalovirus exposure and HLA in healthy donors. The wider study: Unique TCR beta sequences numbering 117 million came from around 180 million T cells in an earlier analysis. Study-wide points: TRBV6-2, TRBV6-3 and some other V segments were unresolvable in 87-base-pair reads. At a 0.05 false discovery rate, a later analysis found 18,000 or so TCR beta sequences to be associated with HLA alleles. Immune exposure was documented only through CMV serostatus.

Researchers ran the PCR with 60 Vbeta and 13 Jbeta primers. Using immunoSEQ multiplex PCR, the repertoire was profiled, and TCRdb retains in-frame clones only, with some absent. Of some 130,000 clones listed, 60% to 80% are singletons. This clone showed up just a few times. Its antigen is still unknown. The ends were cut back, 9 bases at V and 4 bases at J, with 9 bases in the middle. The CDR3 spans 11 residues. The V gene's germline CDR1 is ENHRY and CDR2 SYGVKD. The sequence was obtained from a man younger than 45 in good health and CMV-seronegative. The source material was PBMCs. V usage is TRBV10-3 and J usage is TRBJ1-2; weak D call: TRBD1 (6 bases). The CDR3 spells CAIGGGYGYTF. Written as DNA, the CDR3 is TGTGCCATAGGGGGTGGCTATGGCTACACCTTC.